Listed here are 31 T cell receptor beta chains from one sample, sequenced in a study of blood T cells in healthy people across ages. A sample-barcoded 5' primer and a J-beta primer mix were used in a second PCR of roughly 7 to 12 cycles. TCRdb independently ran MiXCR on the 5' RACE reads; one entry per CDR3 protein. The sample consists of over a million distinct CDR3 sequences, about 23% of them appearing once. These same data were also listed under a study on T cells of mothers and their children.

Sequences were obtained from blood. These receptors came from a girl aged 2 to 9 in good health.

The V and J genes are TRBV5-1 and TRBJ1-5; no reliable D call. The V end lost 0 bases, the J end lost 4 bases, and 14 bases lay between the germline ends. Germline V gene sequence: CDR1 SGHRS, CDR2 YFSETQ. The CDR3 loop spans 16 amino acids. The CDR3 DNA sequence: TGCGCCAGCAGCTTGGCCGGTGAAGGAGGTAATCAGCCCCAGCATTTT. Encoded protein: CASSLAGEGGNQPQHF.

There are a few counts of this clonotype. The chain carries TRBV12-3 or TRBV12-4 and TRBJ2-5; D not resolved. The J call may not be correct, given that the DNA end is closer to TRBJ2-7. The CDR3 loop spans 13 amino acids. Here the CDR3 DNA reads TGTGCCAGCAGTTTAGGGGCGCTCACCGAGCAGTACTTC. This gives the protein CASSLGALTEQYF.

Written as DNA, the CDR3 is TGTGCCAGCAGCCGTACAGGGAACACGCAGTATTTT. This translates into CASSRTGNTQYF. The V gene is TRBV13, the J gene TRBJ2-3; D is possibly TRBD1 (6 bases). In germline, CDR1 is PRHDT, CDR2 FYEKMQ (reference sequence). The germline V and J ends were trimmed by 5 bases and 9 bases, with 12 bases remaining between them. The CDR3 extends over 12 amino acids.

Concerning this clonotype: A junction boundary mismatches the germline segment, possibly from a read error. The chain couples TRBV20-1 to TRBJ2-7; perhaps TRBD2 as D (5 bases). CDR3 size: 16 residues. Germline lookup yields CDR1 DFQATT and CDR2 SNEGSKA (reference sequence). In DNA, the CDR3 is TGCAGTGCTCCTAGCCTAGGTTTCAGCCCCTCCTGCGAGCAGTACTTC. It specifies CSAPSLGFSPSCEQYF.

The chain links TRBV28 to TRBJ2-1; TRBD2 aligns across 12 bases. From germline, CDR1 is MDHEN and CDR2 SYDVKM. This CDR3 is built from 17 residues. The J segment lost 2 bases and the V segment lost 5 bases, leaving 7 bases of the junction unmatched. The CDR3 sequence: CASSMRTSGVAYNEQFF. The CDR3 DNA sequence: TGTGCCAGCAGTATGAGGACTAGCGGGGTCGCCTACAATGAGCAGTTCTTC.

This clonotype was detected only a few times. The chain has TRBV7-9 and TRBJ1-2; unclear D gene. V lost 2 bases and J 6 bases, leaving 13 bases between the germline ends. The length of the CDR3 is 14 residues. Germline lookup yields CDR1 SEHNR and CDR2 FQNEAQ (reference sequence). In nucleotides, the CDR3 is TGTGCCAGCAGCTTATCCACGGAGGGCGATGGCTACACCTTC. Protein product: CASSLSTEGDGYTF.

The chain recombines TRBV12-3 or TRBV12-4 with TRBJ1-1; unclear D gene. The CDR3 sequence is 15 residues long. Trimming removed 2 bases from V and 6 bases from J, with 16 bases in between. The CDR3 protein is CASSLIKAELAEAFF. In DNA, the CDR3 is TGTGCCAGCAGTTTAATTAAAGCAGAACTCGCTGAAGCTTTCTTT.

V gene TRBV2 combines with J gene TRBJ2-1; 8 nucleotides match TRBD2. The junction had 5 bases not matched to a gene; V was cut back by 6 bases and J by 4 bases. The germline V gene encodes CDR1 SNHLY and CDR2 FYNNEI. This CDR3 comprises 14 residues. The CDR3 bases are TGTGCCAGCAGAGTAGGCGGGGGGTACAATGAGCAGTTCTTC. Amino acids: CASRVGGGYNEQFF. Drawing the rest from reference TRBV2 and TRBJ2-1, the complete variable domain is EPEVTQTPSHQVTQMGQEVILRCVPISNHLYFYWYRQILGQKVEFLVSFYNNEISEKSEIFDDQFSVERPDGSNFTLKIRSTKLEDSAMYFCASRVGGGYNEQFFGPGTRLTVL.

In its sample, this clonotype was seen a few times. J is TRBJ2-3 and V is TRBV20-1; D is tentatively TRBD1 or TRBD2 (5 bases each). The ends were cut back, 3 bases at V and 7 bases at J, with 14 bases in the middle. CDR1 DFQATT and CDR2 SNEGSKA come from the germline V gene (reference sequence). CDR3 length: 13 amino acids. The CDR3 sequence: CSARGVYHHTQYF. For the CDR3, the DNA is TGCAGTGCTAGGGGGGTCTACCACCATACGCAGTATTTT.

The V call is TRBV12-5, the J call TRBJ2-1; D ambiguous. The J call may not be correct, given that the DNA end is closer to TRBJ2-7. The CDR3 sequence is 15 residues long. Germline V gene sequence: CDR1 LGHNT, CDR2 FRNRAP. The CDR3, as DNA: TGTGCTAGTGGTTTGGACTCCCAGATCTCCAATGAGCAGTACTTC. Translation gives CASGLDSQISNEQYF.

The J gene is TRBJ2-1, the V gene TRBV6-5; D is perhaps TRBD2 (5 bases). Germline-derived CDR1 and CDR2 are MNHEY and SVGAGI. The V end lost 7 bases, the J end lost 4 bases, and 14 bases lay between the germline ends. The CDR3 totals 14 residues. The CDR3: CASKWDSVYNEQFF. The DNA for the CDR3 is TGTGCCAGCAAGTGGGATAGCGTTTACAATGAGCAGTTCTTC.

The chain links TRBV28 to TRBJ2-5; TRBD1 might be the D (6 bases). The CDR3 is made up of 14 amino acids. Germline V gene lookup returns CDR1 MDHEN and CDR2 SYDVKM. The V gene lost 5 bases and the J gene lost 2 bases, with 12 bases spanning the gap. This CDR3 is CASSDRDNQETQYF. The CDR3 bases are TGTGCCAGCAGTGACCGGGACAATCAAGAGACCCAGTACTTC.

The chain is built from TRBV12-3 or TRBV12-4 and TRBJ1-2; D unclear. There are 14 residues in the CDR3. The V gene lost 2 bases and the J gene lost 5 bases, with 12 bases spanning the gap. CDR3 DNA sequence: TGTGCCAGCAGTTTATCACGGGGAGGGTATGGCTACACCTTC. Translated, it gives CASSLSRGGYGYTF.

This clonotype was found a few times. The V call is TRBV7-9, the J call TRBJ1-5, with 7 bases identical to TRBD1. The V gene end was trimmed by 4 bases and the J gene end by 6 bases; junction bases not matched to a gene: 6. The CDR3 has 14 amino acids. Germline-derived CDR1 and CDR2 are SEHNR and FQNEAQ (reference sequence). CDR3 loop: CASSSTGAAQPQHF. As DNA, the CDR3 is TGTGCCAGCAGCTCAACAGGGGCGGCTCAGCCCCAGCATTTT. Combining the CDR3 with reference TRBV7-9 and TRBJ1-5 gives the whole variable domain DTGVSQNPRHKITKRGQNVTFRCDPISEHNRLYWYRQTLGQGPEFLTYFQNEAQLEKSRLLSDRFSAERPKGSFSTLEIQRTEQGDSAMYLCASSSTGAAQPQHFGDGTRLSIL.

J is TRBJ1-3 and V is TRBV29-1; no clear D. The V end lost 7 bases, the J end lost 0 bases, and 13 bases lay between the germline ends. This CDR3 spans 14 amino acids. Germline CDR1 and CDR2: SQVTM and ANQGSEA. The CDR3 nucleotides read TGCAGCGCTGGCCCCACAGTCTCTGGAAACACCATATATTTT. Amino acids: CSAGPTVSGNTIYF.

This clonotype was counted a single time. V gene TRBV29-1 combines with J gene TRBJ2-1, with 11 positions matching TRBD2. The J call may be incorrect, as the DNA end agrees better with TRBJ2-5. Germline CDR1 and CDR2: SQVTM and ANQGSEA. The CDR3 is made up of 14 amino acids. The CDR3 region is CSVPGLADIETQYF. The DNA of the CDR3 is TGCAGCGTTCCGGGACTAGCGGATATAGAGACCCAGTACTTC.

V usage is TRBV3-1 and J usage is TRBJ2-7, with TRBD1 matching over 8 bases. V lost 4 bases and J lost 3; bases outside the gene matches: 8. The V gene's germline CDR1 is LGHDT and CDR2 YNNKEL (reference sequence). This CDR3 is 15 amino acids long. The CDR3 sequence: CASSPTGQANYEQYF. CDR3 nucleotide sequence: TGTGCCAGCAGCCCTACGGGACAGGCAAACTACGAGCAGTACTTC.

The chain carries TRBV28 and TRBJ2-7; 11 positions match TRBD2. Germline CDR1 is MDHEN and CDR2 is SYDVKM. The CDR3 has 14 amino acids. J gave up 4 bases and V 6 bases, and 5 bases lay outside the gene matches. CDR3 loop: CASRTTSGNYEQYF. CDR3 nucleotide sequence: TGTGCCAGCAGAACGACTAGCGGGAATTACGAGCAGTACTTC.

This clonotype was detected only a few times. This chain connects TRBV20-1 to TRBJ1-2, with D tentatively TRBD1 (5 bases). The CDR3 totals 13 residues. V lost 3 bases to trimming and J lost 4 bases, with 12 bases between them. The germline CDR1 and CDR2 sequences are DFQATT and SNEGSKA (reference sequence). CDR3 in DNA: TGCAGTGCTAGCAGGGAGGTGACCTATGGCTACACCTTC. It specifies CSASREVTYGYTF.

This CDR3 reads CASSVPGSAEAFF. Here the CDR3 DNA reads TGTGCCAGCAGCGTACCGGGGAGCGCTGAAGCTTTCTTT. J is TRBJ1-1 and V is TRBV9, with no clear D. Germline loops: CDR1 SGDLS, CDR2 YYNGEE. The CDR3 loop spans 13 amino acids. Trimming stripped 1 base from V and 6 bases from J, with 10 bases between.

This clonotype turned up a few times. Written as DNA, the CDR3 is TGCAGCGCTGCGGAAGGCGGTTACACTGAAGCTTTCTTT. Translation gives CSAAEGGYTEAFF. This chain links TRBV29-1 with TRBJ1-1, with unresolved D. CDR3 length equals 13 residues. The germline V gene encodes CDR1 SQVTM and CDR2 ANQGSEA. Trimming stripped 7 bases from V and 3 bases from J, with 15 bases between.

The chain has TRBV27 and TRBJ1-1, with D possibly being TRBD1 (5 bases). The CDR3 totals 13 residues. CDR1 is MNHEY and CDR2 is SMNVEV in the germline V gene (reference sequence). Trimming removed 1 base at V and 11 bases at J, with 14 bases between. The CDR3 loop reads CASSLLGGAAAFF. CDR3 in DNA: TGTGCCAGCAGTTTATTGGGGGGAGCGGCGGCTTTCTTT.

The chain is built from TRBV6-5 and TRBJ2-1; possibly TRBD2 for D (7 bases). Matching the DNA end better, TRBJ2-7 makes the J call doubtful. This CDR3 region has 14 residues. Germline lookup yields CDR1 MNHEY and CDR2 SVGAGI. This CDR3 is CASFKGGARREQYF. The CDR3 bases are TGTGCCAGCTTTAAGGGGGGGGCGCGTAGAGAGCAGTACTTC.

The chain joins TRBV4-3 to TRBJ2-1; no clear D gene. Germline V CDR1 and CDR2: LGHNA, YSLEER. This CDR3 has 15 residues. V was clipped by 0 bases and J by 6 bases, with 12 bases between them. CDR3 protein: CASSQDRTRSNEQFF. The CDR3 bases are TGCGCCAGCAGCCAAGATCGTACCCGTAGCAATGAGCAGTTCTTC.

CDR3 sequence reads: CASSLAVGGGYGYTF. The CDR3 DNA follows: TGTGCCAGCAGCTTAGCGGTTGGTGGGGGCTATGGCTACACCTTC. The chain recombines TRBV7-9 with TRBJ1-2; tentative D call: TRBD1 (5 bases). CDR3 length: 15 amino acids. V lost 0 bases and J 4 bases, leaving 12 bases between the germline ends. Germline-derived CDR1 and CDR2 are SEHNR and FQNEAQ (reference sequence). Full variable domain (outside the CDR3, taken from reference TRBV7-9 and TRBJ1-2): DTGVSQNPRHKITKRGQNVTFRCDPISEHNRLYWYRQTLGQGPEFLTYFQNEAQLEKSRLLSDRFSAERPKGSFSTLEIQRTEQGDSAMYLCASSLAVGGGYGYTFGSGTRLTVV.

The DNA for the CDR3 is TGTGCCAGCAGTTCGGGGGGTGGCAATCAGCCCCAGCATTTT. Protein sequence: CASSSGGGNQPQHF. V is TRBV6-5 and J is TRBJ1-5; D might be TRBD1 (5 bases). Germline V gene sequence: CDR1 MNHEY, CDR2 SVGAGI. Trimming removed 4 bases from V and 2 bases from J, with 9 bases in between. This CDR3 contains 14 residues.

The chain employs TRBV28 and TRBJ1-5; D might be TRBD1 (6 bases). Germline loops: CDR1 MDHEN, CDR2 SYDVKM. There are 14 residues in the CDR3. Between the trimmed V and J ends, which lost 4 bases and 3 bases, there was a span of 10 bases. CDR3 sequence (DNA): TGTGCCAGCAGTTGGGGACAAAACAATCAGCCCCAGCATTTT. Amino acid sequence: CASSWGQNNQPQHF.

This clonotype turned up a few times. The rearrangement uses TRBV28 and TRBJ2-1; D is unresolved. This CDR3 is 15 amino acids long. The V end was cut by 4 bases, the J end by 1 base, with 11 bases between. The germline CDR1 and CDR2 sequences are MDHEN and SYDVKM. This chain's CDR3 is CASSSGARSYNEQFF. The DNA of the CDR3 is TGTGCCAGCAGTTCTGGTGCAAGGTCCTACAATGAGCAGTTCTTC.

A few counts support this clonotype. In DNA form, the CDR3 reads TGCGCCAGCAGCCCTATCAAGAAATCGAACGAGCAGTACTTC. It translates to CASSPIKKSNEQYF. V is TRBV4-1 and J is TRBJ2-7; no clear D. V shed 4 bases and J shed 5 bases, with 15 bases lying between them. Germline-derived CDR1 and CDR2 are MGHRA and YSYEKL. The CDR3 sequence is 14 residues long.

This clonotype turned up a few times. The chain carries TRBV18 and TRBJ2-3, with unresolved D. Germline-derived CDR1 and CDR2 are KGHSH and LQKENI. The length of the CDR3 is 17 residues. The V end was cut by 0 bases, the J end by 2 bases, with 15 bases between. The CDR3 bases are TGTGCCAGCTCACCACCGGGGAATCTTTTTACCACAGATACGCAGTATTTT. It is translated as CASSPPGNLFTTDTQYF.

The chain uses TRBV5-1 and TRBJ2-7, with TRBD2 matching 7 bases. After removal of 4 bases from V and 5 bases from J, the junction contained 6 bases not matched to a gene. Germline values: CDR1 SGHRS, CDR2 YFSETQ. The CDR3 extends over 13 amino acids. This CDR3 reads CASSPMTSNEQYF. CDR3 bases: TGCGCCAGCAGCCCCATGACTAGCAACGAGCAGTACTTC.